Below, 21 T cell receptor beta chains from the same sample are listed, as sequenced in a study of blood T cell repertoires in COVID-19. Repertoires were generated with immunoSEQ multiplex PCR, while TCRdb's copy carries only in-frame clones and drops some. The table has around 180,000 clones, about 82% seen once. The sequenced sample consisted of peripheral blood. The receptors were sampled from a woman aged 25 to 39 with acute or convalescent COVID-19.

The DNA of the CDR3 is TGTGCCAGCAGCGGCACAGGGACCTCTGGAAACACCATATATTTT. Translation gives CASSGTGTSGNTIYF. The rearrangement uses TRBV9 and TRBJ1-3; weak D call: TRBD1 (6 bases). This CDR3 is built from 15 residues. Trimming took off 3 bases at V and 0 bases at J, with 10 bases between the two ends. Looked up from germline, CDR1 is SGDLS and CDR2 is YYNGEE. The whole variable domain, remainder taken from reference TRBV9 and TRBJ1-3, is DSGVTQTPKHLITATGQRVTLRCSPRSGDLSVYWYQQSLDQGLQFLIQYYNGEERAKGNILERFSAQQFPDLHSELNLSSLELGDSALYFCASSGTGTSGNTIYFGEGSWLTVV.

CDR3 sequence (DNA): TGTGCCAGCAGAGGAGGACAGGAGTATAACTATGGCTACACCTTC. Protein sequence: CASRGGQEYNYGYTF. V is TRBV9 and J is TRBJ1-2; 7 nucleotides match TRBD1. The CDR3 has 15 amino acids. V was pared by 5 bases and J by 1 base, with 8 bases of the junction left unmatched. The V gene's germline CDR1 is SGDLS and CDR2 YYNGEE. The full variable domain, rest sourced from reference TRBV9 and TRBJ1-2, is DSGVTQTPKHLITATGQRVTLRCSPRSGDLSVYWYQQSLDQGLQFLIQYYNGEERAKGNILERFSAQQFPDLHSELNLSSLELGDSALYFCASRGGQEYNYGYTFGSGTRLTVV.

The chain employs TRBV6-2 or TRBV6-3 and TRBJ1-2, with 7 bases matching TRBD1. The CDR3 covers 17 residues. Per the germline V gene, CDR1 is MNHEY and CDR2 is SVGEGT. V lost 2 bases and J lost 0; bases outside the gene matches: 9. The DNA of the CDR3 is TGTGCCAGCAGTTACCTGGGAAGGGACAGTGCTAACTATGGCTACACCTTC. It specifies CASSYLGRDSANYGYTF.

The chain carries TRBV4-1 and TRBJ2-7, with 9 bases that match TRBD1. The germline V gene encodes CDR1 MGHRA and CDR2 YSYEKL. The trim removed 0 bases at V and 0 bases at J, leaving 6 bases unmatched. CDR3 length equals 17 residues. CDR3 loop: CASSQDRGTGYSYEQYF. The CDR3, as DNA: TGCGCCAGCAGCCAAGATAGAGGGACAGGGTACTCCTACGAGCAGTACTTC.

With respect to this clone: Distinct nucleotide sequences in the sample also encode this CDR3. The chain links TRBV19 to TRBJ1-5, with TRBD1 as a possible D gene (5 bases). Germline CDR1 LNHDA, CDR2 SQIVND (reference sequence). CDR3 length equals 15 residues. Between the trimmed V and J ends, which lost 2 bases and 0 bases, there was a span of 8 bases. The CDR3 reads CASSIFRGSNQPQHF. CDR3 nucleotide sequence: TGTGCCAGTAGTATATTTAGGGGTAGCAATCAGCCCCAGCATTTT.

The rearrangement links TRBV5-1 to TRBJ2-3; 8 bases map to TRBD2. The CDR3 spans 16 residues. Germline lookup yields CDR1 SGHRS and CDR2 YFSETQ. V shed 0 bases, J shed 4 bases, and the junction held 7 bases outside the gene matches. CDR3 sequence (DNA): TGCGCCAGCAGCTTGGATGTCGGCGGGGGGTCAGATACGCAGTATTTT. Translating it yields CASSLDVGGGSDTQYF. Using reference TRBV5-1 and TRBJ2-3 for the parts outside the CDR3, the full variable domain is KAGVTQTPRYLIKTRGQQVTLSCSPISGHRSVSWYQQTPGQGLQFLFEYFSETQRNKGNFPGRFSGRQFSNSRSEMNVSTLELGDSALYLCASSLDVGGGSDTQYFGPGTRLTVL.

This clone has only one observation. The V gene is TRBV5-1, the J gene TRBJ2-1; D possibly corresponds to TRBD2 (6 bases). V lost 9 bases and J 6 bases, leaving 19 bases between the germline ends. Per germline, CDR1 SGHRS and CDR2 YFSETQ. This CDR3 is built from 14 residues. In nucleotides, the CDR3 is TGCGCCACCTCTGTTGGAGTAGCGGCCAATGAGCAGTTCTTC. Its protein product is CATSVGVAANEQFF.

V usage is TRBV5-4 and J usage is TRBJ2-2; 7 bases agree with TRBD2. The germline V gene encodes CDR1 SGHNT and CDR2 YYREEE (reference sequence). This CDR3 is built from 14 residues. After removal of 2 bases from V and 7 bases from J, the junction contained 5 bases not matched to a gene. The CDR3 DNA sequence: TGTGCCAGCAGCTTAGGACTAGTAGGCGGGGAGCTGTTTTTT. This gives the protein CASSLGLVGGELFF. The whole variable domain, filled in from reference TRBV5-4 and TRBJ2-2, reads ETGVTQSPTHLIKTRGQQVTLRCSSQSGHNTVSWYQQALGQGPQFIFQYYREEENGRGNFPPRFSGLQFPNYSSELNVNALELDDSALYLCASSLGLVGGELFFGEGSRLTVL.

This sequence joins TRBV12-3 or TRBV12-4 and TRBJ1-1; perhaps TRBD1 as D (5 bases). The CDR3 consists of 13 residues. The V end lost 11 bases, the J end lost 3 bases, and 16 bases lay between the germline ends. This CDR3 reads CAGRRGVHTEAFF. For the CDR3, the DNA is TGTGCCGGACGTCGGGGGGTTCACACTGAAGCTTTCTTT.

The CDR3 nucleotides are TGCAGTGCTGCGCCAAAGGGGGCTTTCTTT. Protein: CSAAPKGAFF. This chain joins TRBV20-1 and TRBJ1-1, with D maybe TRBD1 (5 bases). V was shortened by 5 bases and J by 11 bases, with 12 bases between the two germline ends. The CDR3 runs to 10 residues. Germline V lookup: CDR1 DFQATT, CDR2 SNEGSKA (reference sequence).

J is TRBJ1-5 and V is TRBV28; D perhaps matches TRBD1 (5 bases). Trimming took 3 bases from V and 1 from J, leaving 10 bases between them. The CDR3 has 15 amino acids. CDR1 and CDR2 (germline): MDHEN, SYDVKM. The chain's CDR3 is CASSLDQGSNQPQHF. CDR3 coding DNA: TGTGCCAGCAGTTTGGATCAGGGAAGCAATCAGCCCCAGCATTTT.

The chain is built from TRBV27 and TRBJ2-7; 16 bases are shared with TRBD2. Unmatched junction bases numbered 6, after V lost 6 bases and J lost 1 base. This CDR3 is 17 amino acids long. The germline gives CDR1 MNHEY, CDR2 SMNVEV (reference sequence). The CDR3 sequence: CASRAPGLAGGSYEQYF. In DNA, the CDR3 is TGTGCCAGCAGAGCGCCGGGACTAGCGGGGGGGTCCTACGAGCAGTACTTC.

This chain connects TRBV30 to TRBJ1-1, with 10 bases lining up with TRBD1. The germline gives CDR1 GTSNPN, CDR2 SVGIG (reference sequence). There are 15 residues in the CDR3. With V trimmed by 2 bases and J by 7 bases, 10 bases remained unmatched. This chain's CDR3 is CAWSPRTGGSREAFF. The CDR3 DNA follows: TGTGCCTGGAGTCCTAGGACAGGGGGTAGCCGTGAAGCTTTCTTT. The entire variable domain, with the rest obtained from reference TRBV30 and TRBJ1-1, is as follows: SQTIHQWPATLVQPVGSPLSLECTVEGTSNPNLYWYRQAAGRGLQLLFYSVGIGQISSEVPQNLSASRPQDRQFILSSKKLLLSDSGFYLCAWSPRTGGSREAFFGQGTRLTVV.

This chain uses TRBV5-4 with TRBJ1-2; 8 bases agree with TRBD1. V was pared by 4 bases and J by 3 bases, with 5 bases of the junction left unmatched. There are 14 residues in the CDR3. Germline CDR1 SGHNT, CDR2 YYREEE (reference sequence). CDR3 sequence: CASSPMTGDYGYTF. CDR3 bases: TGTGCCAGCAGCCCAATGACAGGGGACTATGGCTACACCTTC.

J is TRBJ2-3 and V is TRBV5-6, with a weak D call TRBD2 (6 bases). Germline loops: CDR1 SGHDT, CDR2 YYEEEE. V lost 1 base and J 5 bases, leaving 14 bases between the germline ends. The CDR3 contains 15 residues. CDR3 sequence (DNA): TGTGCCAGCAGCTTGTGGGACTGGCGGCAAGATACGCAGTATTTT. Protein: CASSLWDWRQDTQYF.

The chain links TRBV20-1 to TRBJ2-2; TRBD2 matches 8 bases. CDR1 and CDR2 from the germline V gene are DFQATT and SNEGSKA (reference sequence). This CDR3 is 17 amino acids long. Germline trimming cut 3 bases from V and 5 bases from J; bases unmatched to any gene: 14. CDR3 region: CSASLMSSGPRTGELFF. CDR3 in DNA: TGCAGTGCTAGTCTTATGTCTAGCGGGCCTAGAACCGGGGAGCTGTTTTTT.

The chain is built from TRBV11-2 and TRBJ1-3; D not resolved. Germline lookup yields CDR1 SGHAT and CDR2 FQNNGV. The CDR3 is made up of 13 amino acids. Trimming removed 0 bases from V and 11 bases from J, with 11 bases in between. CDR3 in amino acids: CASSLEIRRPIYF. CDR3 DNA sequence: TGTGCCAGCAGCTTAGAGATCCGGCGGCCCATATATTTT.

The V gene is TRBV2, the J gene TRBJ2-2; D call uncertain. The CDR3 is made up of 14 amino acids. The V and J ends lost 1 base and 8 bases respectively, with 11 bases between them. The germline V gene has CDR1 SNHLY and CDR2 FYNNEI. This chain's CDR3 is CASSEVNTLGELFF. The CDR3 DNA follows: TGTGCCAGCAGTGAAGTAAACACCTTGGGGGAGCTGTTTTTT. Drawing the rest from reference TRBV2 and TRBJ2-2, the complete variable domain is EPEVTQTPSHQVTQMGQEVILRCVPISNHLYFYWYRQILGQKVEFLVSFYNNEISEKSEIFDDQFSVERPDGSNFTLKIRSTKLEDSAMYFCASSEVNTLGELFFGEGSRLTVL.

The CDR3 DNA is TGTGCCAGCAGTTCACAGGGATACTATGGCTACACCTTC. Translation gives CASSSQGYYGYTF. The genes are TRBV2 and TRBJ1-2; a possible D gene is TRBD1 (6 bases). V dropped 5 bases and J dropped 3 bases, with 10 bases sitting between them. The CDR3 runs to 13 residues. Germline loops: CDR1 SNHLY, CDR2 FYNNEI.

The chain uses TRBV28 and TRBJ1-2, with TRBD1 matching over 8 bases. J lost 7 bases, V lost 9 bases, and 16 bases had no gene match. CDR1 is MDHEN, CDR2 SYDVKM, per germline. The CDR3 extends over 15 amino acids. As DNA, the CDR3 is TGTGCCAGTCAAGGGTCGGACAGGGAACTGGGTGGCTACACCTTC. The encoded protein is CASQGSDRELGGYTF.

About this clone itself: Sequence at one end of the junction differs from germline and may be a read error. The chain is built from TRBV2 and TRBJ1-2; 7 nucleotides match TRBD1. The CDR3 has 13 amino acids. Per germline, CDR1 SNHLY and CDR2 FYNNEI. This chain's CDR3 is CARSGTEVYGYTF. CDR3 DNA sequence: TGTGCCAGGAGTGGGACAGAGGTCTATGGCTACACCTTC. Complete variable domain (other parts from reference TRBV2 and TRBJ1-2): EPEVTQTPSHQVTQMGQEVILRCVPISNHLYFYWYRQILGQKVEFLVSFYNNEISEKSEIFDDQFSVERPDGSNFTLKIRSTKLEDSAMYFCARSGTEVYGYTFGSGTRLTVV.